The present entry profiles one TCR beta chain with its context. Its specificity is not known. This sample is drawn from a study of OX40 agonist ivuxolimab in advanced cancers. Study summary: Ivuxolimab, an agonist antibody against OX40 (CD134), was given to patients. Study conclusions and caveats: Researchers report that CD8+ T cells had, on average, more expanded clones than CD4+.

This table comes from immunoSEQ multiplex PCR, and its TCRdb copy is limited to in-frame clones, with some not included. The sample has about 77,000 clones; more than 70% are singletons. Exclusion of a patient followed from autoimmune disease history or systemic immunosuppression. Germline V gene lookup returns CDR1 MDHEN and CDR2 SYDVKM. J gave up 2 bases and V 4 bases, and 3 bases lay outside the gene matches. The CDR3 runs 15 residues. The sequence was collected from an adult with an advanced solid tumor such as melanoma, head and neck, liver or kidney cancer. Sequencing used CD4+ or CD8+ T cells sorted from blood, obtained in a trial of the OX40 agonist ivuxolimab. The chain has TRBV28 and TRBJ2-5, with TRBD2 matching 11 bases. CDR3 residues: CASSYGTSGQETQYF. As DNA, the CDR3 is TGTGCCAGCAGTTACGGGACTAGCGGACAAGAGACCCAGTACTTC. The full variable domain, its missing parts supplied by reference TRBV28 and TRBJ2-5, is DVKVTQSSRYLVKRTGEKVFLECVQDMDHENMFWYRQDPGLGLRLIYFSYDVKMKEKGDIPEGYSVSREKKERFSLILESASTNQTSMYLCASSYGTSGQETQYFGPGTRLLVL.